This is a list of T cell receptor beta chains from one sample in a study of cytomegalovirus exposure and HLA in healthy donors. Repertoires were generated with immunoSEQ multiplex PCR, while TCRdb's copy carries only in-frame clones and drops some. Recorded for this sample: tens of thousands of clones. The specimen was PBMCs. The source is a female donor in good health and CMV-seronegative. The CDR3 runs from the conserved cysteine through the conserved F or W. A D gene is named only where the DNA matches it firmly.

J | D | V | DNA | CDR3
TRBJ1-1 | NA | TRBV4-1 | TGCGCCAGCAGCCAAGTGGCAGGAGGCACTGAAGCTTTCTTT | CASSQVAGGTEAFF
TRBJ1-1 | NA | TRBV25-1 | TGTGCCACTTCCTATTCGCAGGGGAACACTGAAGCTTTCTTT | CATSYSQGNTEAFF
TRBJ2-3 | TRBD2 | TRBV30 | TGTGCCTGGAGTGGGACTAGCGAGGGTGTAGATACGCAGTATTTT | CAWSGTSEGVDTQYF
TRBJ2-1 | TRBD2 | TRBV7-2 | TGTGCCAGCAGCCAGCAGCGGGGGGGGTCCAATGAGCAGTTCTTC | CASSQQRGGSNEQFF
TRBJ2-1 | NA | TRBV19 | TGTGCCAGTAGTACAAAGGCCCAGGCCGCTTTACAGTTCTTC | CASSTKAQAALQFF
TRBJ2-2 | NA | TRBV5-1 | TGCGCCAGCAGGTTCGACGGGGTCTACACCGGGGAGCTGTTTTTT | CASRFDGVYTGELFF
TRBJ2-7 | TRBD1 | TRBV9 | TGTGCCAGCAGCGCTCAGGGGGCAGCTGTTGGCGAGCAGTACTTC | CASSAQGAAVGEQYF
TRBJ2-3 | NA | TRBV4-2 | TGTGCCAGCAGCCAAGGGGGCCTCTCAAGCACAGATACGCAGTATTTT | CASSQGGLSSTDTQYF
TRBJ2-5 | NA | TRBV30 | TGTGCCTCGTCACACGAGCAGGGTAGAGAGACCCAGTACTTC | CASSHEQGRETQYF
TRBJ1-1 | NA | TRBV29-1 | TGCAGCGTTGAAAGGACTCCGAACACTGAAGCTTTCTTT | CSVERTPNTEAFF
TRBJ1-2 | NA | TRBV7-8 | TGTGCCAGCAGCTCCGGCGCAGGGGAGGGAGTACTCCTATATGGCTACACCTTC | CASSSGAGEGVLLYGYTF
TRBJ2-5 | TRBD2 | TRBV7-9 | TGTGCCAGCAGCCTCGCTAGCGGCCAAGAGACCCAGTACTTC | CASSLASGQETQYF
TRBJ1-1 | TRBD1 | TRBV4-2 | TGTGCCAGCAGCCAAAACAGGGGTACTGAAGCTTTCTTT | CASSQNRGTEAFF
TRBJ2-7 | TRBD1 | TRBV9 | TGTGCCAGCAGCTCACCCGGGACAGGGAACGAGCAGTACTTC | CASSSPGTGNEQYF
TRBJ1-2 | TRBD1 | TRBV30 | TGTGCCTGGAGCTTCCCGGACAGGGAATCTTATGGCTACACCTTC | CAWSFPDRESYGYTF
TRBJ2-6 | TRBD1 | TRBV19 | TGTGCCAGTAGTGGGGGACAGGGCTCTGGGGCCAACGTCCTGACTTTC | CASSGGQGSGANVLTF
TRBJ2-1 | TRBD2 | TRBV5-6 | TGTGCCAGCAGCTCGCGGAGGACTAGCGGGGTTGTGGATGAGCAGTTCTTC | CASSSRRTSGVVDEQFF
TRBJ1-3 | TRBD1 | TRBV30 | TGTGCCTGGAGTAGGACAGGGAGGATCGGAAACACCATATATTTT | CAWSRTGRIGNTIYF
TRBJ1-1 | TRBD1 | TRBV6-4 | TGTGCCAGCAGTGACCATGGAGACAGGGAGAACACTGAAGCTTTCTTT | CASSDHGDRENTEAFF
TRBJ1-2 | NA | TRBV30 | TGTGCCTGGAGGGCAGGGATCGGTGGCTACACCTTC | CAWRAGIGGYTF
TRBJ1-1 | TRBD1 | TRBV7-9 | TGTGCCAGCAGCTTAGCGCAGGGGGCGACCGACACTGAAGCTTTCTTT | CASSLAQGATDTEAFF
TRBJ2-5 | NA | TRBV5-4 | TGTGCCAGCAGCTTGCTTTCACGGGAGACCCAGTACTTC | CASSLLSRETQYF
TRBJ1-3 | TRBD1 | TRBV30 | TGTGCCTGGGCAAACCCCGGGACAGGGGTGAACACCATATATTTT | CAWANPGTGVNTIYF
TRBJ2-5 | TRBD2 | TRBV29-1 | TGCAGCACCTGGACTAGCGGGACAGAGACCCAGTACTTC | CSTWTSGTETQYF
TRBJ2-7 | NA | TRBV15 | TGTGCCACCAGCAGAGCGGGAGACTACGAGCAGTACTTC | CATSRAGDYEQYF
TRBJ1-1 | TRBD1 | TRBV18 | TGTGCCAGCTCACCTGACAGGGATTGGACTGAAGCTTTCTTT | CASSPDRDWTEAFF
TRBJ1-1 | TRBD1 | TRBV29-1 | TGCAGCGGTTGTGGGGGACAGGGGGCGCAAAGCCCAGCTTTCTTT | CSGCGGQGAQSPAFF
TRBJ1-1 | NA | TRBV4-3 | TGCGCCAGCAGCCAAGAAGGGGGGAACACTGAAGCTTTCTTT | CASSQEGGNTEAFF
TRBJ2-5 | TRBD1 | TRBV7-9 | TGTGCCAGCAGCCGGACAGGGCAAGAGACCCAGTACTTC | CASSRTGQETQYF
TRBJ2-7 | TRBD2 | TRBV7-2 | TGTGCCAGCGCAGTGAGCGGGGGGGCCGACGAGCAGTACTTC | CASAVSGGADEQYF
TRBJ2-3 | TRBD2 | TRBV6-5 | TGTGCCAGCAGCGGCGGGAGTGCGTCAGATACGCAGTATTTT | CASSGGSASDTQYF
TRBJ2-2 | NA | TRBV5-1 | TGCGCCAGCAGCTTGGCTTCGGGTACCGGGGAGCTGTTTTTT | CASSLASGTGELFF
TRBJ1-2 | TRBD1 | TRBV2 | TGTGCCAGCAGCGGACAGGGGAGTCACTATGGCTACACCTTC | CASSGQGSHYGYTF
TRBJ2-1 | NA | TRBV10-3 | TGTGCCGTTAGCGGGACAGTTAGGGACAATGAGCAGTTCTTC | CAVSGTVRDNEQFF
TRBJ1-1 | TRBD1 | TRBV4-1 | TGCGCCAGCAGCCAGGCCCCGACAGGGGTCCCTGAAGCTTTCTTT | CASSQAPTGVPEAFF
TRBJ1-1 | TRBD1 | TRBV30 | TGTGCCTGGAGAAGTGGACAGGGGTTCACTGAAGCTTTCTTT | CAWRSGQGFTEAFF
TRBJ2-7 | TRBD2 | TRBV9 | TGTGCCAGCAGCGTAATAGCGGGCTCGGGGGAGCAGTACTTC | CASSVIAGSGEQYF
TRBJ2-3 | TRBD2 | TRBV7-9 | TGTGCCAGCAGCGGATGGACTAGCGGGGGGGCAACAGATACGCAGTATTTT | CASSGWTSGGATDTQYF
TRBJ1-1 | NA | TRBV9 | TGTGCCAGCAGCACCAGGGACATGAACACTGAAGCTTTCTTT | CASSTRDMNTEAFF
TRBJ1-1 | NA | TRBV6-5 | TGTGCCAGCAGTTACCGTACAGGGAACACTGAAGCTTTCTTT | CASSYRTGNTEAFF
TRBJ1-2 | NA | TRBV20-1 | TGCAGTGCTAGAGAAAATGAGGGCTACACCTTC | CSARENEGYTF